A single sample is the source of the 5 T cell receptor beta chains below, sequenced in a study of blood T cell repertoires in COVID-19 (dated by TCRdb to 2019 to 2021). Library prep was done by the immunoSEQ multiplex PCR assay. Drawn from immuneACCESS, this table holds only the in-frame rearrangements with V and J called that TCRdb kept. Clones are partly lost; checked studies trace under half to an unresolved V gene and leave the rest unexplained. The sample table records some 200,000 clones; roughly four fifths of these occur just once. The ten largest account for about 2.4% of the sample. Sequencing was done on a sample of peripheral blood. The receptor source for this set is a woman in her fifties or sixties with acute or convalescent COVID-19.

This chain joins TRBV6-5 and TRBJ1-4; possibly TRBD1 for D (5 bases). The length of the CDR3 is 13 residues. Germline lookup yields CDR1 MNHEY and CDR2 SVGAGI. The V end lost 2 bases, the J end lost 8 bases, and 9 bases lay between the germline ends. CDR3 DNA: TGTGCCAGCAGTTACCGGCGGGGCGAAAAACTGTTTTTT. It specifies CASSYRRGEKLFF.

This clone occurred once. DNA for the CDR3: TGTGCCAGTAGTAGGAGCAATTCACCCCTCCACTTT. It encodes CASSRSNSPLHF. This chain links TRBV19 with TRBJ1-6, with unresolved D. The CDR3 loop spans 12 amino acids. Trimming removed 4 bases at V and 7 bases at J, with 5 bases between. Germline assignment: CDR1 LNHDA and CDR2 SQIVND (reference sequence).

The CDR3 nucleotides are TGTGCCAGCAGTAAACTAGCGGGGAGCTACGAGCAGTACTTC. Protein product: CASSKLAGSYEQYF. The chain employs TRBV6-5 and TRBJ2-7, with 10 bases aligning to TRBD2. CDR1 is MNHEY and CDR2 is SVGAGI in the germline V gene. V gave up 5 bases and J gave up 3 bases; unmatched junction bases: 4. This CDR3 has 14 amino acids.

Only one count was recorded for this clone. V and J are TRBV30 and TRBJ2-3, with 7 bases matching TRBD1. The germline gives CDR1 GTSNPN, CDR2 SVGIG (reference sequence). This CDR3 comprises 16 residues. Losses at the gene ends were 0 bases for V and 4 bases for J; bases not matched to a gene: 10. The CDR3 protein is CAWSVMGQNAADTQYF. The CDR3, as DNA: TGTGCCTGGAGTGTGATGGGACAGAATGCGGCAGATACGCAGTATTTT.

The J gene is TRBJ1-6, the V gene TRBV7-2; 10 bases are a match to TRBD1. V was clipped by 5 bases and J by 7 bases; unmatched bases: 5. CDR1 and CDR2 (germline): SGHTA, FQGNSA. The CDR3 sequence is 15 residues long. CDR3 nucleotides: TGTGCCAGCAGCGCGACAGGGGGCGAGAATTCACCCCTCCACTTT. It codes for CASSATGGENSPLHF.